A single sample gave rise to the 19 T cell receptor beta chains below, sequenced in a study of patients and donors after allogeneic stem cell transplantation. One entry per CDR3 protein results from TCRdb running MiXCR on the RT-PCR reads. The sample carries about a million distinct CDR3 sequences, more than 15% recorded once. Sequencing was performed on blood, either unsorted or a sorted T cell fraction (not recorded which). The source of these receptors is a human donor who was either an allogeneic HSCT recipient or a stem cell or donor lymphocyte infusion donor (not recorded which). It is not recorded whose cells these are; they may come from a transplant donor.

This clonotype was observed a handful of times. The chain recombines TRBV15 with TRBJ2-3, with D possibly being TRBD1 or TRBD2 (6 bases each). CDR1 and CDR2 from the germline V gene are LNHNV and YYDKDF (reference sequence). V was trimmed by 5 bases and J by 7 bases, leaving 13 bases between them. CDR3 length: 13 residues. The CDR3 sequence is CATSAPGAYTQYF. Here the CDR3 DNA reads TGTGCCACCAGCGCACCGGGGGCGTATACGCAGTATTTT.

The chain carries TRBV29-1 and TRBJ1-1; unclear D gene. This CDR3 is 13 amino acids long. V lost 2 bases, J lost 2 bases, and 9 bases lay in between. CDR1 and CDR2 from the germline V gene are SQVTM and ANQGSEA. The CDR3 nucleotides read TGCAGCGTTGAAATGGCAGATAACACTGAAGCTTTCTTT. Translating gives CSVEMADNTEAFF.

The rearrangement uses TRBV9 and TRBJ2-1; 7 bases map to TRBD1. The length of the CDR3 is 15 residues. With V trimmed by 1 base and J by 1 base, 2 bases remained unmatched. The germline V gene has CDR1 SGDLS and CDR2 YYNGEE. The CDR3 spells CASSVLGQSYNEQFF. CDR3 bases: TGTGCCAGCAGCGTACTGGGACAGTCCTACAATGAGCAGTTCTTC.

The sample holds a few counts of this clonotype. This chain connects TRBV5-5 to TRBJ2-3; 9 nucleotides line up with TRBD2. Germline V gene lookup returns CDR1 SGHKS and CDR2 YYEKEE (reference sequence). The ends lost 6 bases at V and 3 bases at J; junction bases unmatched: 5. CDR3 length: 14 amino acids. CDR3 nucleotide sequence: TGTGCCAGCACCTTTACTAGCGGGACAGATACGCAGTATTTT. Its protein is CASTFTSGTDTQYF.

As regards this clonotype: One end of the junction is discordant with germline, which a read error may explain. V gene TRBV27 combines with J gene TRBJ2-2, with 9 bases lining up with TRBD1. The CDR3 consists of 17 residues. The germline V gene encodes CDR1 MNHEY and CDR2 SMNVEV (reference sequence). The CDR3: CASGLLQGATIPGELFF. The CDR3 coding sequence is TGTGCCAGCGGTTTACTACAGGGGGCCACCATACCCGGGGAGCTGTTTTTT.

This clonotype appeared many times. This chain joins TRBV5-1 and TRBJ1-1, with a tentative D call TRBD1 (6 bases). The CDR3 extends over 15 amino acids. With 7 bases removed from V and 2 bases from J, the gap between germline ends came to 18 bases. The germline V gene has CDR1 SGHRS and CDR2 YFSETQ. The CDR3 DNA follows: TGCGCCAGCCGCTCGCATGGGGGCCCTAACACTGAAGCTTTCTTT. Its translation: CASRSHGGPNTEAFF.

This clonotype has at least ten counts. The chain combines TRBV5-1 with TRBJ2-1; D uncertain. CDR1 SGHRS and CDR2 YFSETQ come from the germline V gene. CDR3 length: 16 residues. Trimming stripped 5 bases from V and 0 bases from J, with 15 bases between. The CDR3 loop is CASRSNTASSYNEQFF. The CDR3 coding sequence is TGCGCCAGCAGGTCAAACACAGCCAGCTCCTACAATGAGCAGTTCTTC.

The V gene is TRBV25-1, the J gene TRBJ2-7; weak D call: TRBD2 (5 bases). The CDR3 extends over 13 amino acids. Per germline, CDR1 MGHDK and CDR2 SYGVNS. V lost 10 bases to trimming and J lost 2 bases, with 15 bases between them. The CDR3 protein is CATITPGAYEQYF. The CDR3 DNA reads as TGTGCCACCATCACACCCGGGGCCTACGAGCAGTACTTC.

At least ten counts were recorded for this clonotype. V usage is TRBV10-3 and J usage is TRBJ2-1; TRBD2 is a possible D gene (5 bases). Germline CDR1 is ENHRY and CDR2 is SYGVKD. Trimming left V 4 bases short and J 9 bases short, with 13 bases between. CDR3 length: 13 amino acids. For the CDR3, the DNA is TGTGCCATCAGTGCCCAACACGGGGTTGAGCAGTTCTTC. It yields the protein CAISAQHGVEQFF.

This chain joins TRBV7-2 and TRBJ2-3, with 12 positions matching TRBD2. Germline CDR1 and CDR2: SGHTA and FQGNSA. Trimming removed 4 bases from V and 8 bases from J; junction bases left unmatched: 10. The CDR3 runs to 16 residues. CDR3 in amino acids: CASSSRASGGVVTQYF. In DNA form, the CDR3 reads TGTGCCAGCAGCTCCCGCGCTAGCGGGGGGGTCGTTACGCAGTATTTT.

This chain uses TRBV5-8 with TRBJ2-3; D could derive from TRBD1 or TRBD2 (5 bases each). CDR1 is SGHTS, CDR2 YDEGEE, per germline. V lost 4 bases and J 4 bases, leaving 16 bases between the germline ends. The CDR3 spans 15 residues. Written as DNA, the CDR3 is TGTGCCAGCAGCCTCGGGGCCAGGAGAGCAGATACGCAGTATTTT. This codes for CASSLGARRADTQYF.

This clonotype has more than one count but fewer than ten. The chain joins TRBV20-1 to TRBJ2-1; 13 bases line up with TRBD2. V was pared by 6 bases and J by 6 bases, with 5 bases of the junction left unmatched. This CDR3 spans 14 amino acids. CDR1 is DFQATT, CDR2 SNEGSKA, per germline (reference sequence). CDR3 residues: CSATGLAGPNEQFF. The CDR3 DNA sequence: TGCAGTGCAACGGGACTAGCGGGACCCAATGAGCAGTTCTTC.

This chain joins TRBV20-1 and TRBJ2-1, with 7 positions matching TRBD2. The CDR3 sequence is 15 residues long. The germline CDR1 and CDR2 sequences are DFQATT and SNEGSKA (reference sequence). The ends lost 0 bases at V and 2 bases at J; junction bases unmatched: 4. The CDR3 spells CSARETGGPYNEQFF. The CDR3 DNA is TGCAGTGCTAGAGAGACGGGAGGACCCTACAATGAGCAGTTCTTC.

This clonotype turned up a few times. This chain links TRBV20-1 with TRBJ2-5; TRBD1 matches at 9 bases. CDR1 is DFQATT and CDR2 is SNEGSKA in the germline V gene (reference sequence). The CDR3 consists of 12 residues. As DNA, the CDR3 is TGCAGCCACAGGGGGCGCGGAGAGACCCAGTACTTC. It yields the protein CSHRGRGETQYF.

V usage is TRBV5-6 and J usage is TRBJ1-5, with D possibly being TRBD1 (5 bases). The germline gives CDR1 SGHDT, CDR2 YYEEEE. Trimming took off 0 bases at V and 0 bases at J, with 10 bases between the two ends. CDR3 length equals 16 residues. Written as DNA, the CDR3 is TGTGCCAGCAGCTTGGCGGGGGGTTTTAGCAATCAGCCCCAGCATTTT. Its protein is CASSLAGGFSNQPQHF.

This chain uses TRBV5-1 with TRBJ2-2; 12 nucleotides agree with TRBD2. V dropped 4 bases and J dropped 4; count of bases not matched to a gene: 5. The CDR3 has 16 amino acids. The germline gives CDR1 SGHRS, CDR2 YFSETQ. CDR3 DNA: TGCGCCAGCAGCCCACTGACTAGCGGGAGCACCGGGGAGCTGTTTTTT. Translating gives CASSPLTSGSTGELFF. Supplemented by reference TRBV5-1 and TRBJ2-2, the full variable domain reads KAGVTQTPRYLIKTRGQQVTLSCSPISGHRSVSWYQQTPGQGLQFLFEYFSETQRNKGNFPGRFSGRQFSNSRSEMNVSTLELGDSALYLCASSPLTSGSTGELFFGEGSRLTVL.

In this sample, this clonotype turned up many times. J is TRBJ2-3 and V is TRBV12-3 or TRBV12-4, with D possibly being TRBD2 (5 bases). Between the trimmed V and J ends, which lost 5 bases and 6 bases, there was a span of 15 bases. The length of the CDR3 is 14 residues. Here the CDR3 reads CASSLGRVGDTQYF. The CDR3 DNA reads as TGTGCCAGCAGTCTTGGGCGGGTGGGTGATACGCAGTATTTT.

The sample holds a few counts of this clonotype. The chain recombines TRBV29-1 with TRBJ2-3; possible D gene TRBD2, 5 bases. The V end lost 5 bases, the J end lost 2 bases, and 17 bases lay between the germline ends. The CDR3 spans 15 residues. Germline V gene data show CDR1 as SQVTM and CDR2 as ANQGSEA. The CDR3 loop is CSVPPNGGLTDTQYF. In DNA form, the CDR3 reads TGCAGCGTTCCCCCGAACGGCGGACTCACAGATACGCAGTATTTT.

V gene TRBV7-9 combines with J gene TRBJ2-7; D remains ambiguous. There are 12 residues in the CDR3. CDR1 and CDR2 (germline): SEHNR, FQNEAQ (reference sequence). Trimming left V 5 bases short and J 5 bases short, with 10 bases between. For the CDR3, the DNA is TGTGCCAGCAGCCAGGACGTAAACGAGCAGTACTTC. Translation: CASSQDVNEQYF.